A selection of T cell receptor beta chains follows, all from one sample in a study of blood T cell repertoires in COVID-19. Libraries were prepared by immunoSEQ multiplex PCR; TCRdb keeps only in-frame clonotypes and omits some of them. The profile shows 6,000 or so clones, almost 75% of them singletons. The material sequenced was peripheral blood. These receptors originate from a man aged 60 to 75 with acute or convalescent COVID-19. Each CDR3 is given with its conserved first and last residue. The D gene is left open where the match is weak. Clone size is shown for a subset of rows, as once, few, many or a class of expanded clone.

v_call: TRBV29-1
j_call: TRBJ2-6
cdr3_length: 18
d_call: TRBD1
clone_size: -
cdr3_aa: CSVETGTASSSGANVLTF
cdr3_nt: TGCAGCGTTGAGACCGGGACAGCCTCCTCCTCTGGGGCCAACGTCCTGACTTTC

v_call: TRBV7-9
j_call: TRBJ1-1
cdr3_length: 14
d_call: TRBD1
clone_size: few
cdr3_aa: CASSQTGLLAEAFF
cdr3_nt: TGTGCCAGCAGCCAGACAGGGTTGCTAGCTGAAGCTTTCTTT

v_call: TRBV29-1
j_call: TRBJ1-3
cdr3_length: 15
d_call: -
clone_size: -
cdr3_aa: CSVEGDSCSGNTIYF
cdr3_nt: TGCAGCGTTGAAGGTGACTCCTGCTCTGGAAACACCATATATTTT

v_call: TRBV5-1
j_call: TRBJ2-7
cdr3_length: 14
d_call: -
clone_size: -
cdr3_aa: CASRGSGLIDEQYF
cdr3_nt: TGCGCCAGCAGAGGTTCAGGGTTGATAGACGAGCAGTACTTC

v_call: TRBV9
j_call: TRBJ2-4
cdr3_length: 14
d_call: TRBD1
clone_size: -
cdr3_aa: CASSGPGQGDIQYF
cdr3_nt: TGTGCCAGCAGCGGACCGGGACAGGGGGACATTCAGTACTTC

v_call: TRBV10-1
j_call: TRBJ2-5
cdr3_length: 14
d_call: -
clone_size: few
cdr3_aa: CASSVGGRAETQYF
cdr3_nt: TGCGCCAGCAGTGTCGGGGGGCGCGCGGAGACCCAGTACTTC

v_call: TRBV30
j_call: TRBJ1-2
cdr3_length: 14
d_call: -
clone_size: -
cdr3_aa: CAWSVRLFNYGYTF
cdr3_nt: TGTGCCTGGAGTGTACGGTTGTTTAACTATGGCTACACCTTC

v_call: TRBV13
j_call: TRBJ2-1
cdr3_length: 16
d_call: TRBD1
clone_size: -
cdr3_aa: CASSGRTGGNYNEQFF
cdr3_nt: TGTGCCAGCAGCGGACGGACAGGGGGGAACTACAATGAGCAGTTCTTC

v_call: TRBV7-2
j_call: TRBJ2-5
cdr3_length: 15
d_call: TRBD2
clone_size: few
cdr3_aa: CASSTRGGAQETQYF
cdr3_nt: TGTGCCAGCAGCACCCGGGGGGGGGCCCAAGAGACCCAGTACTTC

v_call: TRBV6-1
j_call: TRBJ2-2
cdr3_length: 16
d_call: -
clone_size: -
cdr3_aa: CASSEGSISRTGELFF
cdr3_nt: TGTGCCAGCAGTGAAGGATCTATAAGTCGGACCGGGGAGCTGTTTTTT

v_call: TRBV19
j_call: TRBJ1-2
cdr3_length: 15
d_call: -
clone_size: few
cdr3_aa: CASSTQGRPVYGYTF
cdr3_nt: TGTGCCAGCAGCACCCAGGGAAGACCTGTCTATGGCTACACCTTC

v_call: TRBV16
j_call: TRBJ1-4
cdr3_length: 15
d_call: -
clone_size: -
cdr3_aa: CASSQSSAWNEKLFF
cdr3_nt: TGTGCCAGCAGCCAATCGTCTGCGTGGAATGAAAAACTGTTTTTT

v_call: TRBV4-1
j_call: TRBJ2-3
cdr3_length: 12
d_call: -
clone_size: -
cdr3_aa: CASSPTTHTQYF
cdr3_nt: TGCGCCAGCAGCCCGACAACCCATACGCAGTATTTT

v_call: TRBV6-2/TRBV6-3
j_call: TRBJ2-7
cdr3_length: 13
d_call: -
clone_size: once
cdr3_aa: CASSRGATYEQYF
cdr3_nt: TGTGCCAGCAGCAGAGGAGCTACCTACGAGCAGTACTTC

v_call: TRBV5-1
j_call: TRBJ1-4
cdr3_length: 15
d_call: TRBD1
clone_size: -
cdr3_aa: CASRYGQGSNEKLFF
cdr3_nt: TGCGCCAGCAGGTACGGACAGGGCTCGAATGAAAAACTGTTTTTT

v_call: TRBV11-2
j_call: TRBJ2-1
cdr3_length: 16
d_call: -
clone_size: -
cdr3_aa: CASSPRVSGSYNEQFF
cdr3_nt: TGTGCCAGCAGCCCCCGGGTTAGCGGCTCCTACAATGAGCAGTTCTTC

v_call: TRBV5-1
j_call: TRBJ2-5
cdr3_length: 16
d_call: TRBD2
clone_size: -
cdr3_aa: CASSLSAGGGQETQYF
cdr3_nt: TGCGCCAGCAGCTTGTCGGCGGGGGGGGGCCAAGAGACCCAGTACTTC

v_call: TRBV6-5
j_call: TRBJ2-7
cdr3_length: 11
d_call: -
clone_size: -
cdr3_aa: CASGRNYEQYF
cdr3_nt: TGTGCCAGCGGGAGAAACTACGAGCAGTACTTC

v_call: TRBV6-5
j_call: TRBJ2-2
cdr3_length: 15
d_call: TRBD2
clone_size: -
cdr3_aa: CASSLIPGGPGELFF
cdr3_nt: TGTGCCAGCAGCTTGATCCCGGGGGGGCCCGGGGAGCTGTTTTTT

v_call: TRBV2
j_call: TRBJ1-5
cdr3_length: 15
d_call: -
clone_size: -
cdr3_aa: CASRATGSLNQPQHF
cdr3_nt: TGTGCCAGCAGGGCTACAGGGAGTCTCAATCAGCCCCAGCATTTT

v_call: TRBV14
j_call: TRBJ1-1
cdr3_length: 13
d_call: -
clone_size: -
cdr3_aa: CASSPTRNTEAFF
cdr3_nt: TGTGCCAGCAGCCCCACACGTAACACTGAAGCTTTCTTT

v_call: TRBV29-1
j_call: TRBJ1-2
cdr3_length: 15
d_call: -
clone_size: -
cdr3_aa: CSVRGTDQADFGYTF
cdr3_nt: TGCAGCGTACGGGGGACGGATCAAGCAGACTTTGGCTACACCTTC

v_call: TRBV11-3
j_call: TRBJ2-3
cdr3_length: 15
d_call: TRBD2
clone_size: -
cdr3_aa: CASSLGSGNTDTQYF
cdr3_nt: TGTGCCAGCAGCTTGGGTAGCGGGAACACAGATACGCAGTATTTT

v_call: TRBV18
j_call: TRBJ2-4
cdr3_length: 16
d_call: TRBD1
clone_size: -
cdr3_aa: CASSPLRGQGLNIQYF
cdr3_nt: TGTGCCAGCTCACCACTTCGGGGACAGGGCCTAAACATTCAGTACTTC

v_call: TRBV5-8
j_call: TRBJ1-2
cdr3_length: 14
d_call: TRBD1
clone_size: -
cdr3_aa: CASSLVRGLGGYTF
cdr3_nt: TGTGCCAGCAGCTTGGTGAGGGGGCTAGGTGGCTACACCTTC

v_call: TRBV15
j_call: TRBJ1-6
cdr3_length: 13
d_call: -
clone_size: -
cdr3_aa: CATSTTLNSPLHF
cdr3_nt: TGTGCCACCAGTACGACTCTTAATTCACCCCTCCACTTT

v_call: TRBV19
j_call: TRBJ2-2
cdr3_length: 15
d_call: TRBD1
clone_size: -
cdr3_aa: CASRAGQGLTGELFF
cdr3_nt: TGTGCCAGTAGAGCGGGACAGGGCCTCACCGGGGAGCTGTTTTTT

v_call: TRBV27
j_call: TRBJ1-1
cdr3_length: 13
d_call: -
clone_size: -
cdr3_aa: CASRPAGVTEAFF
cdr3_nt: TGTGCCAGCAGGCCAGCAGGGGTAACTGAAGCTTTCTTT

v_call: TRBV2
j_call: TRBJ2-1
cdr3_length: 13
d_call: -
clone_size: -
cdr3_aa: CASSVVLGNEQFF
cdr3_nt: TGTGCCAGCAGTGTGGTTCTAGGCAATGAGCAGTTCTTC

v_call: TRBV6-5
j_call: TRBJ1-4
cdr3_length: 15
d_call: -
clone_size: few
cdr3_aa: CASSRFTGANEKLFF
cdr3_nt: TGTGCCAGCAGCCGTTTTACAGGAGCTAATGAAAAACTGTTTTTT

v_call: TRBV7-8
j_call: TRBJ2-3
cdr3_length: 16
d_call: TRBD2
clone_size: -
cdr3_aa: CASSLGTSGRADTQYF
cdr3_nt: TGTGCCAGCAGCTTAGGGACTAGCGGGAGGGCAGATACGCAGTATTTT

v_call: TRBV19
j_call: TRBJ1-4
cdr3_length: 13
d_call: -
clone_size: -
cdr3_aa: CASSPTLNEKLFF
cdr3_nt: TGTGCCAGTAGTCCAACTTTAAATGAAAAACTGTTTTTT

v_call: TRBV5-6
j_call: TRBJ2-1
cdr3_length: 15
d_call: TRBD1
clone_size: -
cdr3_aa: CASLRTGEWRNEQFF
cdr3_nt: TGTGCCAGTCTCCGGACAGGGGAATGGAGGAATGAGCAGTTCTTC

v_call: TRBV5-4
j_call: TRBJ2-2
cdr3_length: 16
d_call: -
clone_size: -
cdr3_aa: CASSLALGGSAGELFF
cdr3_nt: TGTGCCAGCAGCTTGGCGCTAGGTGGGAGTGCCGGGGAGCTGTTTTTT

v_call: TRBV6-2/TRBV6-3
j_call: TRBJ1-1
cdr3_length: 14
d_call: -
clone_size: -
cdr3_aa: CASSYGSQGTEAFF
cdr3_nt: TGTGCCAGCAGTTACGGCTCGCAGGGAACTGAAGCTTTCTTT

v_call: TRBV7-8
j_call: TRBJ2-1
cdr3_length: 20
d_call: TRBD2
clone_size: few
cdr3_aa: CASSLEGVGLAGVERDEQFF
cdr3_nt: TGTGCCAGCAGCTTAGAGGGGGTGGGTCTAGCGGGCGTTGAACGCGATGAGCAGTTCTTC

v_call: TRBV3-1/TRBV3-2
j_call: TRBJ1-1
cdr3_length: 16
d_call: -
clone_size: -
cdr3_aa: CASSPFRESLNTEAFF
cdr3_nt: TGTGCCAGCAGCCCCTTCCGGGAGTCCTTAAACACTGAAGCTTTCTTT

v_call: TRBV19
j_call: TRBJ1-6
cdr3_length: 17
d_call: -
clone_size: -
cdr3_aa: CASSIFPLQGWNSPLHF
cdr3_nt: TGTGCCAGTAGTATTTTTCCCCTACAGGGATGGAATTCACCCCTCCACTTT

v_call: TRBV27
j_call: TRBJ1-6
cdr3_length: 13
d_call: -
clone_size: once
cdr3_aa: CASSREEGSPLHF
cdr3_nt: TGTGCCAGCAGTAGAGAGGAGGGTTCACCCCTCCACTTT

v_call: TRBV14
j_call: TRBJ1-3
cdr3_length: 15
d_call: -
clone_size: few
cdr3_aa: CASSQGDAKGNTIYF
cdr3_nt: TGTGCCAGCAGCCAGGGAGATGCAAAGGGAAACACCATATATTTT

v_call: TRBV5-1
j_call: TRBJ2-7
cdr3_length: 15
d_call: -
clone_size: -
cdr3_aa: CASSSGGQLSYEQYF
cdr3_nt: TGCGCCAGCAGCTCAGGCGGACAGCTATCCTACGAGCAGTACTTC

v_call: TRBV6-5
j_call: TRBJ2-7
cdr3_length: 12
d_call: -
clone_size: -
cdr3_aa: CASSPGLHEQYF
cdr3_nt: TGTGCCAGCAGCCCGGGACTTCACGAGCAGTACTTC

v_call: TRBV6-5
j_call: TRBJ1-2
cdr3_length: 15
d_call: -
clone_size: -
cdr3_aa: CASSYRGGGPYGYTF
cdr3_nt: TGTGCCAGCAGTTACCGGGGCGGGGGGCCCTATGGCTACACCTTC

v_call: TRBV5-1
j_call: TRBJ2-1
cdr3_length: 17
d_call: TRBD2
clone_size: -
cdr3_aa: CASSLAPTSGRGDEQFF
cdr3_nt: TGCGCCAGCAGCTTGGCCCCGACTAGCGGGAGAGGCGATGAGCAGTTCTTC

v_call: TRBV2
j_call: TRBJ1-1
cdr3_length: 14
d_call: TRBD1
clone_size: few
cdr3_aa: CASRSQGRNTEAFF
cdr3_nt: TGTGCCAGCAGATCACAGGGGCGGAATACTGAAGCTTTCTTT

v_call: TRBV3-1/TRBV3-2
j_call: TRBJ1-1
cdr3_length: 13
d_call: -
clone_size: -
cdr3_aa: CASSLGMNTEAFF
cdr3_nt: TGTGCCAGCAGCCTTGGCATGAACACTGAAGCTTTCTTT